Included here is one TCR beta chain sequence, with context. Its antigen remains unidentified. Per the germline V gene, CDR1 is SGHRS and CDR2 is YFSETQ. The CDR3 covers 16 residues. The V gene end was trimmed by 0 bases and the J gene end by 10 bases; junction bases not matched to a gene: 8. The data were obtained in a study of T cell repertoires in cytomegalovirus infection. Study as a whole: Indications came from public TCR beta signatures; they pointed to CMV infection and to a matching HLA type. Overall study results and limits: Individuals carrying CMV plus the relevant HLA were identified by cumulative frequency of public TCR beta families. Dominating the ex vivo response were HLA-C-restricted CMV-specific TCR beta clonotypes.

TCRdb passed the reads through MiXCR, listing each CDR3 protein once. Among about half a million distinct CDR3 sequences listed, about 33% were seen once. The TCR was taken from a human donor in good health (CMV status not recorded). Some clones in this sample may be carry-over from other donors' samples. The V and J genes are TRBV5-1 and TRBJ2-1, with TRBD2 matching 12 bases. The sequencing here drew on cultured PBMCs, taken from culture after CMV antigen stimulation. DNA for the CDR3: TGCGCCAGCAGCTTGGGGCCAGAGGGACTAGCGGGCGAGCAGTTCTTC. Translated, it gives CASSLGPEGLAGEQFF.